The rows below give T cell receptor beta chains drawn from one sample of a study of cytomegalovirus exposure and HLA in healthy donors. Here immunoSEQ multiplex PCR was the method, and the copy in TCRdb shows in-frame clones only, minus some. The sample yields fewer than 85,000 clones, around 65% seen once. Material for sequencing was PBMCs. These receptors originate from a man aged 60 to 69 in good health and CMV-seropositive. CDR3s include the opening cysteine and the closing phenylalanine or tryptophan. D genes are given only for firm matches. A row's size may be missing; if present it is once, few, many or a size class.

j_gene,v_gene,len,d_gene,abundance,CDR3nt,CDR3aa
TRBJ1-5,TRBV6-6,14,TRBD1,.,TGTGCCAGCAGTATGACAGGGGGGTATCAGCCCCAGCATTTT,CASSMTGGYQPQHF
TRBJ1-4,TRBV6-1,16,.,.,TGTGCCAGCAGTGAAGGCCGTGGGGCAGCTAATGAAAAACTGTTTTTT,CASSEGRGAANEKLFF
TRBJ2-2,TRBV18,15,.,.,TGTGCCAGCTCACCAAGGGGCTCGAACACCGGGGAGCTGTTTTTT,CASSPRGSNTGELFF
TRBJ1-5,TRBV18,13,.,.,TGTGCCAGCTCACCTTCGGGAAATCAGCCCCAGCATTTT,CASSPSGNQPQHF
TRBJ2-7,TRBV4-3,16,TRBD2,.,TGCGCCAGCAGCCAAGATGGGGCGGGGGGGCCGGTTGAGCAGTACTTC,CASSQDGAGGPVEQYF
TRBJ2-2,TRBV28,15,.,.,TGTGCCAGCAGTTTCGGGGGGCCGGGGACCGGGGAGCTGTTTTTT,CASSFGGPGTGELFF
TRBJ2-7,TRBV27,14,.,few,TGTGCCAGCAGTCCTAACCGGGACTTTTACGAGCAGTACTTC,CASSPNRDFYEQYF
TRBJ2-5,TRBV27,15,.,.,TGTGCCAGCAGTTTTAGGACAGGAGGGGGAGGGACCCAGTACTTC,CASSFRTGGGGTQYF
TRBJ2-7,TRBV10-3,14,.,.,TGTGCCTCCTGGGGGGGCGGGGCCGCCTACGAGCAGTACTTC,CASWGGGAAYEQYF
TRBJ2-2,TRBV7-6,16,TRBD1,few,TGTGCCAGCAGCTTAGCCGGGACAGGGCGGGCCGGGGAGCTGTTTTTT,CASSLAGTGRAGELFF
TRBJ1-1,TRBV30,11,.,.,TGTGCCTGGAGTGTTTATACTGAAGCTTTCTTT,CAWSVYTEAFF
TRBJ1-5,TRBV19,15,.,.,TGTGCCAGTAGTTACGGGTTATATGGCAATCAGCCCCAGCATTTT,CASSYGLYGNQPQHF
TRBJ2-4,TRBV30,15,TRBD2,.,TGTGCCTGGAGTACTAGCGGGATAGCCAAAAACATTCAGTACTTC,CAWSTSGIAKNIQYF
TRBJ2-1,TRBV19,13,.,few,TGTGCCAGTAGTATATCTGGGGGCGGCGAGCAGTTCTTC,CASSISGGGEQFF
TRBJ1-5,TRBV19,15,TRBD1,.,TGTGCCACCCGAACAGGGGCTTTTAGCAATCAGCCCCAGCATTTT,CATRTGAFSNQPQHF
TRBJ2-7,TRBV6-1,14,.,few,TGTGCCAGCAGTGGAGAGGTTACGGCCTACGAGCAGTACTTC,CASSGEVTAYEQYF
TRBJ2-7,TRBV4-1,14,TRBD1,.,TGCGCCAGCAGTCAGGGGACAGGGCTCTACGAGCAGTACTTC,CASSQGTGLYEQYF
TRBJ1-1,TRBV5-1,14,.,.,TGCGCCAGCAGCCTTGAGGGTGTGGACACTGAAGCTTTCTTT,CASSLEGVDTEAFF
TRBJ2-1,TRBV10-3,19,TRBD2,.,TGTGCCATCACCCTCGAACTAGCGGGAGCTACAAGTCCCTACAATGAGCAGTTCTTC,CAITLELAGATSPYNEQFF
TRBJ1-6,TRBV30,11,.,.,TGTGCCTGGAGTTCCCCCACACCCCTCCACTTT,CAWSSPTPLHF
TRBJ2-3,TRBV5-4,13,.,.,TGTGCCAGCAGCCCACCAGCGGTAGATACGCAGTATTTT,CASSPPAVDTQYF
TRBJ2-7,TRBV9,16,TRBD1,.,TGTGCCAGCAGCATCTCCGGGACAGGGAAAGTTTACGAGCAGTACTTC,CASSISGTGKVYEQYF
TRBJ1-6,TRBV5-8,15,.,once,TGTGCCGGACAAGACAGGAGCTCCTATAATTCACCCCTCCACTTT,CAGQDRSSYNSPLHF
TRBJ2-5,TRBV5-4,15,.,.,TGTGCCAGCAGCTCCCAATTGGGGCACCAAGAGACCCAGTACTTC,CASSSQLGHQETQYF
TRBJ2-1,TRBV28,13,.,.,TGTGCCAGCAGTTTATCCCCGGTAAATGAGCAGTTCTTC,CASSLSPVNEQFF
TRBJ1-1,TRBV7-9,15,TRBD1,.,TGTGCCAGCAGCTTCCTAACCGGGACAGGGGGACATGCTTTCTTT,CASSFLTGTGGHAFF
TRBJ2-7,TRBV5-8,14,TRBD1,.,TGTGCCAGCAGCCCGGACAGGGGTCTAAACGAGCAGTACTTC,CASSPDRGLNEQYF
TRBJ2-7,TRBV7-2,19,TRBD2,.,TGTGCCAGCAGCTTAGTGGTCAGTAGCGGGAGCCGGAGCTCCTACGAGCAGTACTTC,CASSLVVSSGSRSSYEQYF
TRBJ2-7,TRBV2,16,.,.,TGTGCCAGCAGTGAATCTGACAGTACGAATATGTACGAGCAGTACTTC,CASSESDSTNMYEQYF
TRBJ2-6,TRBV27,15,TRBD2,.,TGTGCCAGCAGTTTGGGGAGGGCTGGGGCCAACGTCCTGACTTTC,CASSLGRAGANVLTF
TRBJ1-3,TRBV28,14,TRBD1,.,TGTGCCAGCAGCCCCGACAGGGCTGGAAACACCATATATTTT,CASSPDRAGNTIYF
TRBJ2-5,TRBV4-1,14,.,.,TGCGCCAGCAGCCAACCCACAGGGAGAGAGACCCAGTACTTC,CASSQPTGRETQYF
TRBJ2-3,TRBV19,13,TRBD2,.,TGTGCCATTCGGGAGGGCCTCACAGATACGCAGTATTTT,CAIREGLTDTQYF
TRBJ2-7,TRBV18,13,.,once,TGTGCCAGCTCACCACCGTATCTGTTCGAGCAGTACTTC,CASSPPYLFEQYF
TRBJ2-2,TRBV19,15,TRBD1,.,TGTGCCAGTAGTTTAGACAGGGGGCGGACCGGGGAGCTGTTTTTT,CASSLDRGRTGELFF
TRBJ2-5,TRBV7-7,16,.,.,TGTGCTAGCAGCTTAGTAGGGGGGACAGCACAAGAGACCCAGTACTTC,CASSLVGGTAQETQYF